Following are 26 T cell receptor beta chains from one sample sequenced in a study of CD8 T cells in ankylosing spondylitis. TCRdb used MiXCR to reprocess the 5' RACE reads, holding one entry per CDR3 protein. Of 100,000 to 150,000 distinct CDR3 sequences listed, around 7% were seen once; the top ten hold 12%. Source material: blood, either unsorted or a sorted T cell fraction (not recorded which). The receptors were sampled from a male donor with ankylosing spondylitis or in good health (not recorded which).

This clonotype was seen repeatedly, ten times or more. CDR3 residues: CASNSAGGTDTQYF. In DNA form, the CDR3 reads TGTGCCAGCAACTCGGCGGGGGGCACAGATACGCAGTATTTT. The chain couples TRBV25-1 to TRBJ2-3; 7 bases align to TRBD2. There are 14 residues in the CDR3. V shed 7 bases, J shed 1 base, and the junction held 5 bases outside the gene matches. CDR1 and CDR2 (germline): MGHDK, SYGVNS. Together with reference TRBV25-1 and TRBJ2-3, the CDR3 gives the full variable domain: EADIYQTPRYLVIGTGKKITLECSQTMGHDKMYWYQQDPGMELHLIHYSYGVNSTEKGDLSSESTVSRIRTEHFPLTLESARPSHTSQYLCASNSAGGTDTQYFGPGTRLTVL.

The chain is built from TRBV7-2 and TRBJ1-3, with D tentatively TRBD1 (6 bases). Trimming removed 4 bases at V and 4 bases at J, with 14 bases between. The CDR3 is 15 residues long. Looked up from germline, CDR1 is SGHTA and CDR2 is FQGNSA. CDR3 sequence (DNA): TGTGCCAGCAGCTCCACATCGGACAGAGGAAACACCATATATTTT. Protein: CASSSTSDRGNTIYF.

The rearrangement joins TRBV7-9 to TRBJ2-1; D is unresolved. CDR1 is SEHNR, CDR2 FQNEAQ, per germline (reference sequence). The length of the CDR3 is 11 residues. The V end was cut by 2 bases, the J end by 8 bases, with 4 bases between. The CDR3 protein is CASSLFYEQFF. CDR3 DNA sequence: TGTGCCAGCAGCTTATTTTATGAGCAGTTCTTC.

This clonotype was observed at least ten times. V gene TRBV5-1 combines with J gene TRBJ1-5; TRBD1 might be the D (5 bases). This CDR3 contains 16 residues. Per germline, CDR1 SGHRS and CDR2 YFSETQ. Trimming removed 0 bases at V and 6 bases at J, with 16 bases between. The CDR3 DNA sequence: TGCGCCAGCAGCTTGGCCGGGCAGGGAAGCGGTCAGCCCCAGCATTTT. It specifies CASSLAGQGSGQPQHF.

V and J are TRBV7-6 and TRBJ2-1, with 9 positions matching TRBD2. CDR1 is SGHVS and CDR2 is FNYEAQ in the germline V gene. The CDR3 is 19 amino acids. The V gene end was trimmed by 3 bases and the J gene end by 0 bases; junction bases not matched to a gene: 12. The chain's CDR3 is CASSFSQAGGLGSYNEQFF. Written as DNA, the CDR3 is TGTGCCAGCAGCTTTTCCCAAGCGGGAGGACTGGGCTCCTACAATGAGCAGTTCTTC. Full variable domain (rest looked up from reference TRBV7-6 and TRBJ2-1): GAGVSQSPRYKVTKRGQDVALRCDPISGHVSLYWYRQALGQGPEFLTYFNYEAQQDKSGLPNDRFSAERPEGSISTLTIQRTEQRDSAMYRCASSFSQAGGLGSYNEQFFGPGTRLTVL.

This clonotype has at least ten counts. The chain employs TRBV5-1 and TRBJ2-3; TRBD2 matches 10 bases. Losses at the gene ends were 1 base for V and 4 bases for J; bases not matched to a gene: 3. From germline, CDR1 is SGHRS and CDR2 YFSETQ. CDR3 length: 15 residues. The CDR3 coding sequence is TGCGCCAGCAGCTTGCCTAGCGGGAGTTCAGATACGCAGTATTTT. This translates into CASSLPSGSSDTQYF.

The DNA of the CDR3 is TGTGCCAGCAGTTACAAGAGCTCCTACGAGCAGTACTTC. This gives the protein CASSYKSSYEQYF. The V gene is TRBV27, the J gene TRBJ2-7; D call uncertain. CDR1 and CDR2 (germline): MNHEY, SMNVEV (reference sequence). V lost 4 bases, J lost 0 bases, and 7 bases lay in between. This CDR3 contains 13 residues.

The sample holds many counts of this clonotype. The V and J genes are TRBV20-1 and TRBJ1-2; a weak D match, TRBD1 (5 bases). The CDR3 sequence is 14 residues long. Germline loops: CDR1 DFQATT, CDR2 SNEGSKA (reference sequence). Trimming took 6 bases from V and 3 from J, leaving 17 bases between them. The CDR3, as DNA: TGCAGTGCCTCAATACGGGGCCGGGACTATGGCTACACCTTC. It translates to CSASIRGRDYGYTF.

The CDR3 DNA reads TGTGCCAGCAGTTTTGGCAGGGATGGTGAAGCTTTCTTT. Translation: CASSFGRDGEAFF. J is TRBJ1-1 and V is TRBV12-3 or TRBV12-4, with D maybe TRBD1 (5 bases). The V end was cut by 3 bases, the J end by 7 bases, with 12 bases between. This CDR3 is 13 amino acids long.

This clonotype was counted at least ten times. This chain links TRBV29-1 with TRBJ2-5; 8 bases are a match to TRBD1. The germline V gene has CDR1 SQVTM and CDR2 ANQGSEA. V was pared by 3 bases and J by 4 bases, with 1 base of the junction left unmatched. The CDR3 length is 12 residues. Here the CDR3 reads CSVDQGAETQYF. CDR3 bases: TGCAGCGTTGACCAGGGGGCAGAGACCCAGTACTTC.

The table lists this clonotype with many counts. J is TRBJ2-7 and V is TRBV6-1, with 12 bases matching TRBD2. V shed 4 bases and J 4 bases; nucleotides not matched to a gene: 5. Germline assignment: CDR1 MNHNS and CDR2 SASEGT. CDR3 length: 15 residues. The CDR3 here is CASSGPGLAGYEQYF. The CDR3 nucleotides read TGTGCCAGCAGTGGCCCCGGACTAGCGGGGTACGAGCAGTACTTC.

This rearrangement joins TRBV20-1 to TRBJ2-1; TRBD2 matches 8 bases. The CDR3 consists of 14 residues. Losses at the gene ends were 5 bases for V and 9 bases for J; bases not matched to a gene: 12. Germline CDR1 is DFQATT and CDR2 is SNEGSKA (reference sequence). For the CDR3, the DNA is TGCAGTGCTCCCTCAGGGGTCGGGGGGGGTGAGCAGTTCTTC. Translating it yields CSAPSGVGGGEQFF.

This clonotype was seen repeatedly, ten times or more. The chain links TRBV9 to TRBJ2-5; TRBD2 agrees at 7 bases. Looked up from germline, CDR1 is SGDLS and CDR2 is YYNGEE. The CDR3 runs 15 residues. Losses at the gene ends were 6 bases for V and 5 bases for J; bases not matched to a gene: 13. The CDR3 spells CASTPGGLGGETQYF. The DNA for the CDR3 is TGTGCCAGCACCCCCGGTGGACTAGGCGGTGAGACCCAGTACTTC.

This clonotype occurred many times. The rearrangement links TRBV20-1 to TRBJ2-2; 7 bases are shared with TRBD1. The J segment lost 2 bases and the V segment lost 4 bases, leaving 7 bases of the junction unmatched. The length of the CDR3 is 15 residues. Looked up from germline, CDR1 is DFQATT and CDR2 is SNEGSKA (reference sequence). In DNA form, the CDR3 reads TGCAGTGCTAACAATCAGGGGGACAACACCGGGGAGCTGTTTTTT. Translating it yields CSANNQGDNTGELFF.

This clonotype was counted at least ten times. The chain joins TRBV5-1 to TRBJ1-1, with TRBD1 matching over 7 bases. The CDR3 sequence is 12 residues long. With 4 bases clipped from V and 7 bases from J, the junction kept 4 bases outside the gene matches. Per germline, CDR1 SGHRS and CDR2 YFSETQ. The CDR3 protein is CASSRDRDEAFF. The CDR3 bases are TGCGCCAGCAGCCGCGACAGGGATGAAGCTTTCTTT.

This chain links TRBV19 with TRBJ2-2, with a possible D match to TRBD1 (6 bases). Germline V CDR1 and CDR2: LNHDA, SQIVND (reference sequence). The CDR3 totals 14 residues. The ends were cut back, 3 bases at V and 1 base at J, with 6 bases in the middle. The CDR3 bases are TGTGCCAGTAGTATGGGACAGAACACCGGGGAGCTGTTTTTT. Its translation: CASSMGQNTGELFF.

The chain carries TRBV30 and TRBJ2-2; D uncertain. This CDR3 has 12 amino acids. V shed 3 bases and J shed 8 bases, with 10 bases lying between them. CDR1 and CDR2 (germline): GTSNPN, SVGIG (reference sequence). In DNA form, the CDR3 reads TGTGCCTGGAGCGCTATTTCTGGGGAGCTGTTTTTT. This translates into CAWSAISGELFF.

This clonotype was observed a few times. The V and J genes are TRBV24-1 and TRBJ2-3; D is unresolved. Per germline, CDR1 KGHDR and CDR2 SFDVKD. Trimming left V 4 bases short and J 2 bases short, with 12 bases between. The CDR3 totals 15 residues. CDR3 residues: CATSERTGPTDTQYF. Here the CDR3 DNA reads TGTGCCACCAGTGAGCGGACGGGTCCCACAGATACGCAGTATTTT.

This clonotype was counted at least ten times. The gene calls are TRBV11-2 and TRBJ2-1; 12 positions match TRBD2. Germline CDR1 SGHAT, CDR2 FQNNGV. This CDR3 is built from 16 residues. Unmatched junction bases numbered 3, after V lost 0 bases and J lost 6 bases. CDR3 coding DNA: TGTGCCAGCAGCTTAGAGCTAGCGGGGGGGCGCAATGAGCAGTTCTTC. Amino acid sequence: CASSLELAGGRNEQFF.

In its sample, this clonotype was seen many times. The chain recombines TRBV5-1 with TRBJ2-6; the D gene is possibly TRBD1 (5 bases). The CDR3 covers 15 residues. The V end was cut by 7 bases, the J end by 0 bases, with 11 bases between. From germline, CDR1 is SGHRS and CDR2 YFSETQ. The CDR3 reads CASGQGYSGANVLTF. The CDR3 DNA is TGCGCCAGCGGGCAGGGCTACTCTGGGGCCAACGTCCTGACTTTC. Looking up the rest from reference TRBV5-1 and TRBJ2-6 gives the full variable domain: KAGVTQTPRYLIKTRGQQVTLSCSPISGHRSVSWYQQTPGQGLQFLFEYFSETQRNKGNFPGRFSGRQFSNSRSEMNVSTLELGDSALYLCASGQGYSGANVLTFGAGSRLTVL.

This clonotype appeared many times. The chain is built from TRBV20-1 and TRBJ2-3, with unresolved D. The CDR3 has 14 residues. Trimming took 0 bases from V and 3 from J, leaving 10 bases between them. The germline V gene has CDR1 DFQATT and CDR2 SNEGSKA (reference sequence). CDR3: CSARDPGRTDTQYF. For the CDR3, the DNA is TGCAGTGCTAGAGATCCGGGCAGGACAGATACGCAGTATTTT.

On this clonotype: Just one base apart from a much larger clone, this may be a read error. The J gene is TRBJ2-6, the V gene TRBV20-1; the D is unclear. The CDR3 extends over 17 amino acids. The germline gives CDR1 DFQATT, CDR2 SNEGSKA (reference sequence). DNA for the CDR3: TGCTGTGCTAGGGTAGAAGGACGGCCTTCTGGGGCCAACGTCCTGACTTTC. Amino acids: CCARVEGRPSGANVLTF.

This clonotype was counted many times. The V call is TRBV5-1, the J call TRBJ2-5; D uncertain. The CDR3 length is 11 residues. V lost 4 bases and J lost 5, with 6 bases in between. The germline V gene encodes CDR1 SGHRS and CDR2 YFSETQ. Written as DNA, the CDR3 is TGCGCCAGCAGCCTGGATGAGACCCAGTACTTC. Amino acid sequence: CASSLDETQYF.

This clonotype was counted many times. This rearrangement joins TRBV5-1 to TRBJ1-2; D is perhaps TRBD1 (5 bases). This CDR3 is built from 12 residues. Germline CDR1 is SGHRS and CDR2 is YFSETQ. V was trimmed by 4 bases and J by 7 bases, leaving 11 bases between them. CDR3 DNA sequence: TGCGCCAGCAGCGAGGAAGGGGCTGGCTACACCTTC. Translation: CASSEEGAGYTF.

This clonotype was seen many times. The chain has TRBV27 and TRBJ2-4; TRBD1 matches 11 bases. The CDR3 extends over 16 amino acids. J gave up 7 bases and V 0 bases, and 5 bases lay outside the gene matches. Germline V lookup: CDR1 MNHEY, CDR2 SMNVEV (reference sequence). CDR3: CASSLSPDRGRNIQYF. CDR3 nucleotide sequence: TGTGCCAGCAGTTTATCTCCGGACAGGGGGCGGAACATTCAGTACTTC.

This chain uses TRBV14 with TRBJ2-3; 7 bases are a match to TRBD1. Germline V gives CDR1 SGHDN, CDR2 FVKESK. The CDR3 is 13 residues long. V was pared by 3 bases and J by 12 bases, with 9 bases of the junction left unmatched. CDR3 nucleotide sequence: TGTGCCAGCAGCCACCGGGACAGCCGTCCTCAGTATTTT. Translation gives CASSHRDSRPQYF. Full variable domain (missing parts from reference TRBV14 and TRBJ2-3): EAGVTQFPSHSVIEKGQTVTLRCDPISGHDNLYWYRRVMGKEIKFLLHFVKESKQDESGMPNNRFLAERTGGTYSTLKVQPAELEDSGVYFCASSHRDSRPQYFGPGTRLTVL.